This T cell receptor beta chain appears in the sequencing data of a study of blood T cell repertoires in COVID-19. Source study methods: Nucleated cell counts were estimated from reference gene primer amplification. Repertoires were generated with immunoSEQ multiplex PCR, while TCRdb's copy carries only in-frame clones and drops some. That table furnishes V, J and clone size, whereas the DNA furnished D and trimming. The sample includes 150,000 to 200,000 clones, under 85% seen only once; the top ten take about 7.1%. Losses at the gene ends were 1 base for V and 4 bases for J; bases not matched to a gene: 5. CDR3 length: 17 amino acids. Germline CDR1 is SGHAT and CDR2 is FQNNGV.

This receptor was identified in a woman in her seventies with COVID-19, enrolled during active disease. The sequencing sample was made of peripheral blood. V is TRBV11-2 and J is TRBJ2-5; 14 nucleotides line up with TRBD2. The chain's CDR3 is CASSLGGTSGSGETQYF. CDR3 DNA sequence: TGTGCCAGCAGCTTAGGTGGGACTAGCGGGAGCGGAGAGACCCAGTACTTC.